This T cell receptor (beta chain) was sequenced for a study of T cells after yellow fever vaccination. MiXCR, run by TCRdb on the 5' RACE reads, gives a single entry per CDR3 protein. This table has 300,000 to 400,000 distinct CDR3 sequences, less than 9.5% appearing once. Deletions cut 0 bases from V and 1 base from J, with 10 bases between. The CDR3 runs to 15 residues. In germline, CDR1 is MGHRA, CDR2 YSYEKL. Findings of the study overall: Abundant bulk-derived clonotypes could contaminate FACS-sorted repertoires.

As to this clonotype: Its antigen is currently unknown.

The receptor was derived from a man between 18 and 29 years old who received the YFV17D yellow fever vaccine. The input for sequencing was PBMCs, taken roughly 46 days after the first yellow fever vaccination. This rearrangement joins TRBV4-1 to TRBJ2-7; D is undetermined. Here the CDR3 DNA reads TGCGCCAGCAGCCAAGAAATGGCCAAATCCTACGAGCAGTACTTC. Amino acid sequence: CASSQEMAKSYEQYF.